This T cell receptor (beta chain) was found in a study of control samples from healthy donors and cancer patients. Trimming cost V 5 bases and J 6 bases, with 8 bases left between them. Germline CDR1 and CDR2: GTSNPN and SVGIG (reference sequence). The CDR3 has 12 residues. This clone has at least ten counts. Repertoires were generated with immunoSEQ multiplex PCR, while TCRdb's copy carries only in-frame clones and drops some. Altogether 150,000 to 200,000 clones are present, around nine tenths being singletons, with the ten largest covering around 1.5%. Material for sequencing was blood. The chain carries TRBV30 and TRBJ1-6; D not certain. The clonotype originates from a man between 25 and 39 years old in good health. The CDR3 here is CAWARTNSPLHF. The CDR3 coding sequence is TGTGCCTGGGCCCGGACTAATTCACCCCTCCACTTT.